This T cell receptor beta chain was retrieved from a study of STAT5B mutations in CD4+ large granular lymphocyte leukemia. Study-level findings and limits: CD4-sorted patient repertoires seemed more clonal than healthy CD4+ repertoires.

Per the study methods: Productive clonotypes were detectable down to 2.59 x 10-5 frequency. Assay used: immunoSEQ multiplex PCR; TCRdb lists only in-frame clones, some missing. D and trimming were read from the DNA, whereas the V and J calls and clone size are those reported in that table. This table has under 30,000 clones, about 81% appearing once. Of note for this clone: Its specificity is unknown. A read error may produce the germline difference seen at one junction end.

CDR1 SGHNT and CDR2 YYREEE come from the germline V gene (reference sequence). The CDR3 covers 16 residues. The chain links TRBV5-4 to TRBJ2-2, with TRBD1 matching 9 bases. The sequence was collected from a human donor in good health. Sequencing was carried out using CD4+ T cells from blood buffy coats. CDR3 sequence (DNA): TGTGCCAGCCTTCCGGGACAGGGCCTCACCGGGGAGCTTCCCCTTTTT. Translating it yields CASLPGQGLTGELPLF.